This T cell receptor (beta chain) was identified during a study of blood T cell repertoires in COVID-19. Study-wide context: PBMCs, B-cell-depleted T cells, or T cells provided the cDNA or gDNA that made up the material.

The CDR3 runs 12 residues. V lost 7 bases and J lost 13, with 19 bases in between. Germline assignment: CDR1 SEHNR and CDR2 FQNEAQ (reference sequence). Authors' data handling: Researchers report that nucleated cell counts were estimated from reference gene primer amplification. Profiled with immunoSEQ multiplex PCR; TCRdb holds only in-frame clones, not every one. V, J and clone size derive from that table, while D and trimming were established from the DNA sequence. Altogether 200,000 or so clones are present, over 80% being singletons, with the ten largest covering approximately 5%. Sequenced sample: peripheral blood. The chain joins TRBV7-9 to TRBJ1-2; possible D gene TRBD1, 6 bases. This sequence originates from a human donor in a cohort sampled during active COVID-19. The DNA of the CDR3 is TGTGCCAGCACCACCGCGGGGGGCGTCGCCACCTTC. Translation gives CASTTAGGVATF.